This T cell receptor (beta chain) was retrieved from a study of cytomegalovirus exposure and HLA in healthy donors. Only in-frame clones appear in the TCRdb table, and some are missing; sequencing was by immunoSEQ multiplex PCR. The sample has fewer than 200,000 clones; approximately 89% are singletons. CDR1 LNHDA and CDR2 SQIVND come from the germline V gene (reference sequence). This CDR3 has 14 residues. The V end lost 7 bases, the J end lost 1 base, and 11 bases lay between the germline ends. The material sequenced was PBMCs. V is TRBV19 and J is TRBJ2-1, with D possibly matching TRBD1 (5 bases). The TCR comes from a man between 18 and 29 years old in good health and CMV-seropositive. The CDR3 region is CASTETVSYNEQFF. The CDR3 bases are TGTGCCAGTACCGAGACAGTATCCTACAATGAGCAGTTCTTC.